Presented here are 29 T cell receptor beta chains from one specimen sequenced in a study of cytomegalovirus exposure and HLA in healthy donors. Amplification used 60 Vbeta primers and 13 Jbeta primers. This table comes from immunoSEQ multiplex PCR, and its TCRdb copy is limited to in-frame clones, with some not included. The sample yields 120,000 or so clones, 65% to 80% seen once. The sequenced sample was PBMCs. These receptors originate from a human donor in good health.

The chain recombines TRBV4-1 with TRBJ2-1; a possible D gene is TRBD1 (6 bases). V was trimmed by 0 bases and J by 1 base, leaving 16 bases between them. The germline gives CDR1 MGHRA, CDR2 YSYEKL. The CDR3 runs 18 residues. The CDR3: CASSQDYLGARSYNEQFF. CDR3 DNA: TGCGCCAGCAGCCAAGATTATTTGGGGGCTAGGTCCTACAATGAGCAGTTCTTC.

V and J are TRBV9 and TRBJ2-3; possibly TRBD1 for D (6 bases). Trimming took off 3 bases at V and 0 bases at J, with 14 bases between the two ends. Per germline, CDR1 SGDLS and CDR2 YYNGEE. CDR3 length: 16 amino acids. CDR3 DNA: TGTGCCAGCAGCGCTGAACAGGGTTGGAGCACAGATACGCAGTATTTT. Residues: CASSAEQGWSTDTQYF.

The genes are TRBV5-6 and TRBJ2-5, with 12 bases fitting TRBD2. Trimming at V came to 3 bases and at J to 3 bases, leaving 0 bases not matched to a gene. Per the germline V gene, CDR1 is SGHDT and CDR2 is YYEEEE. The CDR3 has 14 amino acids. The CDR3 reads CASSSSGGEETQYF. The DNA for the CDR3 is TGTGCCAGCAGCTCTAGCGGGGGGGAAGAGACCCAGTACTTC. The entire variable domain, with the rest obtained from reference TRBV5-6 and TRBJ2-5, is as follows: DAGVTQSPTHLIKTRGQQVTLRCSPKSGHDTVSWYQQALGQGPQFIFQYYEEEERQRGNFPDRFSGHQFPNYSSELNVNALLLGDSALYLCASSSSGGEETQYFGPGTRLLVL.

This chain uses TRBV27 with TRBJ2-1, with 8 bases that match TRBD2. The V gene end was trimmed by 8 bases and the J gene end by 5 bases; junction bases not matched to a gene: 5. The CDR3 runs 13 residues. Germline CDR1 is MNHEY and CDR2 is SMNVEV (reference sequence). The CDR3 DNA reads as TGTGCCAGCCATTCGGGGGGGAACAATGAGCAGTTCTTC. It translates to CASHSGGNNEQFF.

This clone was recorded once. The gene calls are TRBV7-9 and TRBJ2-3, with D maybe TRBD2 (6 bases). V was shortened by 11 bases and J by 0 bases, with 18 bases between the two germline ends. CDR1 is SEHNR, CDR2 FQNEAQ, per germline (reference sequence). The length of the CDR3 is 15 residues. The CDR3: CAAGSGTPSTDTQYF. The CDR3 DNA sequence: TGTGCCGCCGGGTCCGGGACTCCTAGCACAGATACGCAGTATTTT.

The V gene is TRBV6-1, the J gene TRBJ2-3; 8 nucleotides match TRBD2. Germline lookup yields CDR1 MNHNS and CDR2 SASEGT. The CDR3 runs to 14 residues. J gave up 2 bases and V 10 bases, and 8 bases lay outside the gene matches. The DNA of the CDR3 is TGTGCCACCTCAGCGGGGGATAACACAGATACGCAGTATTTT. Protein: CATSAGDNTDTQYF.

This sequence joins TRBV9 and TRBJ2-7, with 8 bases matching TRBD2. Germline CDR1 reads SGDLS; CDR2 reads YYNGEE. The CDR3 has 15 amino acids. V lost 4 bases, J lost 1 base, and 7 bases stayed unmatched. The CDR3 coding sequence is TGTGCCAGCAGCCCCCGGACTAGCTCTTCCTACGAGCAGTACTTC. Translated, it gives CASSPRTSSSYEQYF.

The chain uses TRBV7-8 and TRBJ2-1, with D possibly matching TRBD2 (7 bases). There are 15 residues in the CDR3. V shed 5 bases and J shed 8 bases, with 19 bases lying between them. Germline V gene data show CDR1 as SGHVS and CDR2 as FQNEAQ. CDR3 amino acids: CASSAPRGAVYEQFF. The CDR3, as DNA: TGTGCCAGCAGCGCCCCCCGGGGGGCGGTCTATGAGCAGTTCTTC.

The rearrangement joins TRBV19 to TRBJ1-5; D is uncertain. CDR1 is LNHDA and CDR2 is SQIVND in the germline V gene (reference sequence). The CDR3 contains 15 residues. Deletions cut 5 bases from V and 4 bases from J, with 15 bases between. For the CDR3, the DNA is TGTGCCAGTAGTGTCTCCTTATCCCCTAATCAGCCCCAGCATTTT. Amino acids: CASSVSLSPNQPQHF.

The V gene is TRBV7-9, the J gene TRBJ1-5; TRBD1 might be the D (5 bases). V was trimmed by 1 base and J by 4 bases, leaving 17 bases between them. The CDR3 extends over 17 amino acids. The germline V gene encodes CDR1 SEHNR and CDR2 FQNEAQ (reference sequence). This CDR3 is CASSLGFGGARNQPQHF. The CDR3 DNA sequence: TGTGCCAGCAGCTTAGGTTTCGGCGGGGCTAGGAATCAGCCCCAGCATTTT.

This chain uses TRBV10-3 with TRBJ1-3; TRBD1 might be the D (5 bases). CDR1 ENHRY and CDR2 SYGVKD come from the germline V gene. Trimming pared 2 bases from V and 0 bases from J, leaving 14 bases between. This CDR3 is built from 17 residues. CDR3 region: CAISEPGRGNSGNTIYF. DNA of the CDR3: TGTGCCATCAGTGAGCCGGGTAGGGGAAACTCTGGAAACACCATATATTTT.

This clone has only a few counts. The chain joins TRBV28 to TRBJ2-3, with D hard to call. Germline V gives CDR1 MDHEN, CDR2 SYDVKM. Between the trimmed V and J ends, which lost 7 bases and 3 bases, there was a span of 5 bases. This CDR3 contains 11 residues. CDR3 residues: CASTRTDTQYF. The CDR3 nucleotides are TGTGCCAGCACCAGGACAGATACGCAGTATTTT.

This chain uses TRBV6-1 with TRBJ2-7; D may be TRBD1 (5 bases). In germline, CDR1 is MNHNS, CDR2 SASEGT. V was cut by 0 bases and J by 0 bases, with 9 bases left in between. The CDR3 consists of 15 residues. The chain's CDR3 is CASSEAQGYSYEQYF. CDR3 DNA sequence: TGTGCCAGCAGTGAAGCGCAGGGATACTCCTACGAGCAGTACTTC.

This clone was found a few times. This chain links TRBV7-8 with TRBJ2-7; 9 bases are shared with TRBD2. This CDR3 is 16 amino acids long. Germline trimming cut 5 bases from V and 6 bases from J; bases unmatched to any gene: 14. CDR1 SGHVS and CDR2 FQNEAQ come from the germline V gene. CDR3 sequence reads: CASSQDQGGGASEQYF. The CDR3 nucleotides are TGTGCCAGCAGCCAAGATCAGGGCGGGGGGGCTTCCGAGCAGTACTTC.

The chain couples TRBV20-1 to TRBJ2-1; D not certain. CDR3 length: 11 amino acids. The V gene lost 2 bases and the J gene lost 5 bases, with 4 bases spanning the gap. CDR1 is DFQATT, CDR2 SNEGSKA, per germline (reference sequence). The CDR3 spells CSARSDNEQFF. The DNA of the CDR3 is TGCAGTGCTAGATCGGACAATGAGCAGTTCTTC.

The chain links TRBV6-5 to TRBJ2-1; 7 nucleotides match TRBD2. CDR1 and CDR2 (germline): MNHEY, SVGAGI. CDR3 length equals 12 residues. The trim removed 2 bases at V and 14 bases at J, leaving 6 bases unmatched. CDR3 nucleotides: TGTGCCAGCAGTTACGCTGGAGGGACTAAGTTCTTC. It encodes CASSYAGGTKFF.

The chain employs TRBV19 and TRBJ2-3, with D tentatively TRBD2 (6 bases). Trimming stripped 7 bases from V and 4 bases from J, with 21 bases between. Germline CDR1 LNHDA, CDR2 SQIVND (reference sequence). The CDR3 contains 16 residues. The CDR3 loop reads CASKKGQGGVADTQYF. Written as DNA, the CDR3 is TGTGCCAGTAAAAAGGGTCAGGGAGGCGTCGCAGATACGCAGTATTTT.

The CDR3: CASSLDWARNTEAFF. CDR3 bases: TGTGCCAGCAGCTTGGACTGGGCGCGGAACACTGAAGCTTTCTTT. The rearrangement links TRBV5-5 to TRBJ1-1; D gene uncertain. V lost 0 bases and J 1 base, leaving 10 bases between the germline ends. The germline gives CDR1 SGHKS, CDR2 YYEKEE (reference sequence). The CDR3 extends over 15 amino acids.

The V call is TRBV5-1, the J call TRBJ2-7; a possible D gene is TRBD1 (5 bases). The germline V gene encodes CDR1 SGHRS and CDR2 YFSETQ. The CDR3 has 13 amino acids. Trimming removed 1 base from V and 6 bases from J, with 11 bases in between. CDR3 region: CASSLKQELEQYF. CDR3 in DNA: TGCGCCAGCAGCTTGAAACAGGAACTCGAGCAGTACTTC.

This sequence joins TRBV2 and TRBJ1-6; D may be TRBD1 (5 bases). V was clipped by 4 bases and J by 8 bases, with 12 bases between them. Germline loops: CDR1 SNHLY, CDR2 FYNNEI. This CDR3 contains 14 residues. Here the CDR3 DNA reads TGTGCCAGCAGTGGATTAAGGGGTCATTCACCCCTCCACTTT. It is translated as CASSGLRGHSPLHF.

V gene TRBV5-4 combines with J gene TRBJ2-5; possible D gene TRBD2, 5 bases. Germline V lookup: CDR1 SGHNT, CDR2 YYREEE (reference sequence). With 0 bases removed from V and 7 bases from J, the gap between germline ends came to 10 bases. The CDR3 has 13 amino acids. DNA of the CDR3: TGTGCCAGCAGCTTGGGGGCTGAGGGGACCCAGTACTTC. Protein: CASSLGAEGTQYF.

V is TRBV27 and J is TRBJ2-7, with 8 bases matching TRBD1. The CDR3 consists of 15 residues. Trimming at V came to 3 bases and at J to 2 bases, leaving 6 bases not matched to a gene. Germline V gene sequence: CDR1 MNHEY, CDR2 SMNVEV (reference sequence). The DNA of the CDR3 is TGTGCCAGCAGTTTCCGGACAGGGAACGCCTACGAGCAGTACTTC. Translating gives CASSFRTGNAYEQYF.

A single count supports this clone. V is TRBV14 and J is TRBJ1-2; 9 bases fit TRBD1. Germline values: CDR1 SGHDN, CDR2 FVKESK. V was pared by 4 bases and J by 0 bases, with 12 bases of the junction left unmatched. The CDR3 sequence is 18 residues long. CDR3 region: CASSPRTGTGIANYGYTF. CDR3 nucleotides: TGTGCCAGCAGCCCTAGGACCGGGACAGGGATCGCTAACTATGGCTACACCTTC.

This sequence joins TRBV19 and TRBJ2-7, with D possibly TRBD2 on 6 matching bases. V was clipped by 1 base and J by 5 bases, with 15 bases between them. In germline, CDR1 is LNHDA, CDR2 SQIVND (reference sequence). CDR3 length equals 15 residues. The CDR3 reads CASSIGGGMRNEQYF. Written as DNA, the CDR3 is TGTGCCAGTAGTATAGGGGGCGGGATGAGGAACGAGCAGTACTTC.

This rearrangement joins TRBV5-1 to TRBJ2-1; 8 nucleotides line up with TRBD2. Germline CDR1 reads SGHRS; CDR2 reads YFSETQ. The CDR3 totals 19 residues. J was trimmed by 2 bases and V by 2 bases; bases with no gene match: 15. The CDR3 reads CASSLMFGGGPIPYNEQFF. For the CDR3, the DNA is TGCGCCAGCAGCTTAATGTTCGGGGGGGGCCCCATTCCCTACAATGAGCAGTTCTTC.

The chain uses TRBV2 and TRBJ1-2, with TRBD1 matching 8 bases. The germline V gene has CDR1 SNHLY and CDR2 FYNNEI. CDR3 length: 12 amino acids. V dropped 10 bases and J dropped 6; count of bases not matched to a gene: 7. In DNA, the CDR3 is TGTGCCATCACCCAGGGGGCGAATGGCTACACCTTC. Encoded protein: CAITQGANGYTF.

This clone was picked up a small number of times. The CDR3 spells CASSQGNEQFF. CDR3 in DNA: TGTGCCAGCAGCCAGGGAAATGAGCAGTTCTTC. This chain links TRBV6-5 with TRBJ2-1; D is possibly TRBD1 (5 bases). Per germline, CDR1 MNHEY and CDR2 SVGAGI. V lost 6 bases and J 7 bases, leaving 7 bases between the germline ends. This CDR3 region has 11 residues.

The rearrangement joins TRBV7-8 to TRBJ2-1, with TRBD2 matching 7 bases. V was clipped by 0 bases and J by 6 bases; unmatched bases: 5. From germline, CDR1 is SGHVS and CDR2 FQNEAQ. The CDR3 totals 15 residues. The CDR3 DNA follows: TGTGCCAGCAGCTTAGCGCCCCCGGGGGGCAATGAGCAGTTCTTC. Translated, it gives CASSLAPPGGNEQFF. The whole variable domain, filled in from reference TRBV7-8 and TRBJ2-1, reads GAGVSQSPRYKVAKRGQDVALRCDPISGHVSLFWYQQALGQGPEFLTYFQNEAQLDKSGLPSDRFFAERPEGSVSTLKIQRTQQEDSAVYLCASSLAPPGGNEQFFGPGTRLTVL.

The genes are TRBV2 and TRBJ2-5, with D possibly being TRBD2 (5 bases). This CDR3 contains 13 residues. CDR1 and CDR2 (germline): SNHLY, FYNNEI. With 6 bases removed from V and 1 base from J, the gap between germline ends came to 9 bases. The CDR3 protein is CASSGGPQETQYF. CDR3 DNA sequence: TGTGCCAGCAGCGGAGGCCCCCAAGAGACCCAGTACTTC.